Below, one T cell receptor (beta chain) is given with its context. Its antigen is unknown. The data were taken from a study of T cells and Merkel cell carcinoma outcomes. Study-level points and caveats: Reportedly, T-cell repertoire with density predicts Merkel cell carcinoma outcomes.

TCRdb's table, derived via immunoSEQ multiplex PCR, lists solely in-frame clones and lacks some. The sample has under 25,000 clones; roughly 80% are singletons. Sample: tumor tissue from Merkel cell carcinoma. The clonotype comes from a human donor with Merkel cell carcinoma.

This chain's CDR3 is CASSSDGPYEQYF. CDR3 sequence (DNA): TGTGCCAGCAGTTCGGACGGTCCCTACGAGCAGTACTTC. The rearrangement uses TRBV2 and TRBJ2-7, with D uncertain. CDR1 and CDR2 from the germline V gene are SNHLY and FYNNEI. CDR3 length: 13 residues. V lost 5 bases to trimming and J lost 2 bases, with 10 bases between them.